The 19 T cell receptor beta chains below come from one sample, sequenced in a study of lymphopenia after photon versus proton radiotherapy. Method: immunoSEQ multiplex PCR; TCRdb's copy keeps in-frame clones and lacks some. Of 160,000 or so clones listed, roughly nine tenths were seen once; the top ten hold less than 6%. Sequences were derived from peripheral blood, sampled from a patient treated with photon-based radiotherapy. The source is a man aged 45-60 years with gastric cancer.

The gene calls are TRBV19 and TRBJ2-7; D not resolved. The CDR3 sequence is 16 residues long. V lost 0 bases to trimming and J lost 2 bases, with 14 bases between them. The germline CDR1 and CDR2 sequences are LNHDA and SQIVND (reference sequence). CDR3 DNA sequence: TGTGCCAGTAGTATAGATCATACGGCTTCTACCTACGAGCAGTACTTC. Protein: CASSIDHTASTYEQYF.

The chain carries TRBV11-2 and TRBJ2-7; D is tentatively TRBD1 or TRBD2 (6 bases each). Germline CDR1 is SGHAT and CDR2 is FQNNGV. This CDR3 comprises 16 residues. V lost 2 bases and J lost 0, with 14 bases in between. CDR3 nucleotides: TGTGCCAGCAGCTTAATGAAATCGGGGGCCTCCTACGAGCAGTACTTC. Its translation: CASSLMKSGASYEQYF.

V is TRBV2 and J is TRBJ2-1, with 12 bases identical to TRBD2. Germline-derived CDR1 and CDR2 are SNHLY and FYNNEI. Unmatched junction bases numbered 4, after V lost 4 bases and J lost 3 bases. The CDR3 spans 16 residues. The CDR3 DNA follows: TGTGCCAGCAGTGGCCTACTAGCGGGGGGCTACAATGAGCAGTTCTTC. Translating it yields CASSGLLAGGYNEQFF. The full variable domain, with the rest looked up from reference TRBV2 and TRBJ2-1, is EPEVTQTPSHQVTQMGQEVILRCVPISNHLYFYWYRQILGQKVEFLVSFYNNEISEKSEIFDDQFSVERPDGSNFTLKIRSTKLEDSAMYFCASSGLLAGGYNEQFFGPGTRLTVL.

J is TRBJ2-7 and V is TRBV5-4, with TRBD2 identical over 8 bases. The ends lost 0 bases at V and 3 bases at J; junction bases unmatched: 2. The CDR3 runs to 14 residues. Germline loops: CDR1 SGHNT, CDR2 YYREEE (reference sequence). The CDR3 spells CASSLGGRIYEQYF. The CDR3 DNA follows: TGTGCCAGCAGCTTGGGCGGGAGGATCTACGAGCAGTACTTC.

This chain uses TRBV19 with TRBJ1-2; D is unclear. CDR3 length: 14 residues. From germline, CDR1 is LNHDA and CDR2 SQIVND (reference sequence). V lost 5 bases and J 1 base, leaving 11 bases between the germline ends. The CDR3 region is CASSPRTDNYGYTF. The CDR3 bases are TGTGCCAGTAGTCCCCGGACGGATAACTATGGCTACACCTTC. Looking up the rest from reference TRBV19 and TRBJ1-2 gives the full variable domain: DGGITQSPKYLFRKEGQNVTLSCEQNLNHDAMYWYRQDPGQGLRLIYYSQIVNDFQKGDIAEGYSVSREKKESFPLTVTSAQKNPTAFYLCASSPRTDNYGYTFGSGTRLTVV.

This clone was observed a single time. This rearrangement joins TRBV5-1 to TRBJ2-7, with D maybe TRBD2 (6 bases). CDR1 and CDR2 (germline): SGHRS, YFSETQ. The V end was cut by 4 bases, the J end by 0 bases, with 17 bases between. The CDR3 is 16 residues long. The CDR3 sequence is CASSHNKLGGSYEQYF. The CDR3 DNA follows: TGCGCCAGCAGCCACAATAAGCTCGGGGGCTCCTACGAGCAGTACTTC.

About this clone: The same CDR3 is also encoded by other DNA sequences in this sample. The gene calls are TRBV5-1 and TRBJ1-1, with TRBD1 as a possible D gene (5 bases). Per the germline V gene, CDR1 is SGHRS and CDR2 is YFSETQ. Trimming took 0 bases from V and 1 from J, leaving 10 bases between them. The CDR3 loop spans 15 amino acids. The CDR3 reads CASSLVVRENTEAFF. The CDR3 nucleotides read TGCGCCAGCAGCTTGGTGGTCAGGGAGAACACTGAAGCTTTCTTT. Based on the CDR3 plus reference TRBV5-1 and TRBJ1-1, the full variable domain is KAGVTQTPRYLIKTRGQQVTLSCSPISGHRSVSWYQQTPGQGLQFLFEYFSETQRNKGNFPGRFSGRQFSNSRSEMNVSTLELGDSALYLCASSLVVRENTEAFFGQGTRLTVV.

The rearrangement joins TRBV15 to TRBJ2-1, with TRBD2 matching over 13 bases. The CDR3 spans 19 residues. CDR1 LNHNV and CDR2 YYDKDF come from the germline V gene (reference sequence). The junction had 5 bases not matched to a gene; V was cut back by 0 bases and J by 0 bases. The CDR3 sequence is CATSRDLLAGGSSYNEQFF. DNA for the CDR3: TGTGCCACCAGCAGAGATCTACTAGCGGGAGGGAGCTCCTACAATGAGCAGTTCTTC.

The chain combines TRBV7-2 with TRBJ2-1, with TRBD1 identical over 11 bases. The CDR3 extends over 13 amino acids. Germline V gene data show CDR1 as SGHTA and CDR2 as FQGNSA. V dropped 4 bases and J dropped 14; count of bases not matched to a gene: 7. CDR3 nucleotide sequence: TGTGCCAGCAGCTCCGGGACAGGGGGAGTAAAGTTCTTC. Translated: CASSSGTGGVKFF.

This chain connects TRBV25-1 to TRBJ2-3; D unclear. V dropped 6 bases and J dropped 2 bases, with 12 bases sitting between them. Germline values: CDR1 MGHDK, CDR2 SYGVNS. The CDR3 has 14 amino acids. The chain's CDR3 is CASRRSAVTDTQYF. DNA for the CDR3: TGTGCCAGCAGGAGGTCGGCGGTCACAGATACGCAGTATTTT.

This clone has just a few counts. This same CDR3 is encoded by further DNA sequences in the sample. The genes are TRBV7-2 and TRBJ1-2; perhaps TRBD1 as D (5 bases). V was cut by 0 bases and J by 0 bases, with 8 bases left in between. The germline gives CDR1 SGHTA, CDR2 FQGNSA. This CDR3 is 15 amino acids long. The CDR3 reads CASSLAQGTNYGYTF. The CDR3 DNA reads TGTGCCAGCAGCTTAGCCCAGGGAACTAACTATGGCTACACCTTC. The variable domain in full, with the rest retrieved from reference TRBV7-2 and TRBJ1-2, is GAGVSQSPSNKVTEKGKDVELRCDPISGHTALYWYRQSLGQGLEFLIYFQGNSAPDKSGLPSDRFSAERTGGSVSTLTIQRTQQEDSAVYLCASSLAQGTNYGYTFGSGTRLTVV.

This clone was seen once. The gene calls are TRBV7-9 and TRBJ2-7, with TRBD1 matching 10 bases. CDR1 and CDR2 (germline): SEHNR, FQNEAQ (reference sequence). The junction had 11 bases not matched to a gene; V was cut back by 8 bases and J by 4 bases. The CDR3 has 15 residues. CDR3 loop: CASDSPGQGFYEQYF. CDR3 sequence (DNA): TGTGCCAGCGACTCGCCGGGACAGGGGTTTTACGAGCAGTACTTC.

This clone appeared a few times. The gene calls are TRBV28 and TRBJ1-5; TRBD1 might be the D (6 bases). CDR3 length: 15 amino acids. Germline lookup yields CDR1 MDHEN and CDR2 SYDVKM. The V end lost 10 bases, the J end lost 3 bases, and 19 bases lay between the germline ends. CDR3 residues: CATYTARDNNQPQHF. CDR3 nucleotides: TGTGCCACCTATACGGCCCGGGACAACAATCAGCCCCAGCATTTT.

This clone has only one observation. The gene calls are TRBV29-1 and TRBJ2-5; 7 bases are shared with TRBD1. The length of the CDR3 is 13 residues. Germline CDR1 reads SQVTM; CDR2 reads ANQGSEA. Trimming took 2 bases from V and 2 from J; bases not matched to a gene: 2. The CDR3 loop reads CSVERDRQETQYF. DNA of the CDR3: TGCAGCGTTGAAAGGGACAGACAAGAGACCCAGTACTTC.

The chain links TRBV6-1 to TRBJ2-2; TRBD1 or TRBD2 may be the D gene (5 bases each). Germline loops: CDR1 MNHNS, CDR2 SASEGT. This CDR3 spans 15 amino acids. V was pared by 2 bases and J by 4 bases, with 11 bases between. For the CDR3, the DNA is TGTGCCAGCAGTGAAAACGGGGCTAGCACCGGGGAGCTGTTTTTT. Translation: CASSENGASTGELFF.

The rearrangement uses TRBV20-1 and TRBJ2-1; D gene unclear. V dropped 5 bases and J dropped 9 bases, with 11 bases sitting between them. The CDR3 spans 11 residues. Looked up from germline, CDR1 is DFQATT and CDR2 is SNEGSKA (reference sequence). The CDR3 is CSAVKGGEQFF. CDR3 sequence (DNA): TGCAGTGCTGTAAAGGGCGGTGAGCAGTTCTTC.

The chain links TRBV10-3 to TRBJ1-2; 9 nucleotides align to TRBD1. Trimming at V came to 6 bases and at J to 6 bases, leaving 8 bases not matched to a gene. Germline V gene sequence: CDR1 ENHRY, CDR2 SYGVKD. The length of the CDR3 is 14 residues. CDR3 sequence reads: CAISGGQGAHGYTF. The CDR3 nucleotides are TGTGCCATCAGCGGGGGACAGGGAGCGCATGGCTACACCTTC.

V and J are TRBV30 and TRBJ1-3; TRBD1 is a possible D gene (5 bases). CDR3 length: 15 amino acids. From germline, CDR1 is GTSNPN and CDR2 SVGIG (reference sequence). V was cut by 0 bases and J by 7 bases, with 16 bases left in between. The CDR3, as DNA: TGTGCCTGGAGTGTACGGGACCGTGGGAGGAACACCATATATTTT. Amino acid sequence: CAWSVRDRGRNTIYF.

The sample holds one count of this clone. The J gene is TRBJ1-5, the V gene TRBV19, with 7 bases fitting TRBD1. This CDR3 is 14 amino acids long. Germline CDR1 is LNHDA and CDR2 is SQIVND (reference sequence). Trimming removed 5 bases from V and 3 bases from J; junction bases left unmatched: 4. The CDR3 loop reads CASSPQGVNQPQHF. CDR3 DNA: TGTGCCAGTAGTCCGCAGGGGGTCAATCAGCCCCAGCATTTT.